This entry features one TCR beta chain sequence. The sample is drawn from a study of blood T cell repertoires in COVID-19. Assay: immunoSEQ multiplex PCR; the TCRdb copy retains only in-frame clones and omits some. The sample includes fewer than 250,000 clones, around 82% of them seen just once. This CDR3 is 17 amino acids long. Germline values: CDR1 LNHDA, CDR2 SQIVND (reference sequence). Trimming stripped 1 base from V and 0 bases from J, with 13 bases between. Sequencing input: peripheral blood. The receptor's source is a woman aged 40 to 50 with active or convalescent COVID-19. V and J are TRBV19 and TRBJ1-5; D unresolved. CDR3 sequence reads: CASSIVSQIYSNQPQHF. CDR3 DNA: TGTGCCAGTAGTATAGTATCACAGATCTATAGCAATCAGCCCCAGCATTTT.